The following is a T cell receptor beta chain sequence with its context. What antigen it recognizes has not been identified. No base quality values were provided; no much bigger clone lies one nucleotide off. Collaborating institutions collected whole blood in K2EDTA tubes following their own protocols. Collaborator samples were shipped for TCRbeta analysis as frozen whole blood, isolated PBMCs, or DNA extracted from either sample type. The immunoSEQ Assay, a bias-controlled multiplex PCR, was used to amplify TCRbeta CDR3 regions from genomic DNA. The paper's processing steps were these. The number of nucleated cells in each sample was estimated by amplification of reference gene primers within the assay. To quantify the absolute abundance of each unique TCRbeta CDR3 rearrangement, sequence reads were collapsed and filtered. For each sample, productive Simpson clonality was calculated as the square root of Simpson's diversity index across productive rearrangements. The table was pulled from immuneACCESS by TCRdb, which kept in-frame rearrangements only. Such tables lose some clones; where checked, under half of the loss comes from unresolved V genes, and the rest has no known cause. V, J and clone size reflect that table, while D and trimming were determined from the DNA. Present in this sample are fewer than 110,000 clones, 84% of which were seen just once. The ten top clones hold approximately 4% of the sample.

This specimen belongs to a study of blood T cell repertoires in COVID-19 (dated by TCRdb to the early 2020s). Notes on the research overall: Samples covering the acute and convalescent phases of COVID-19 were provided by collaborators in the United States, Italy and Spain. A freely available public database, intended as a resource for researchers studying the immune response to SARS-CoV-2, is where the repertoires were released. The prospective study material was composed of cDNA or gDNA derived from T cells, B-cell-depleted T cells, or PBMCs. Deeply sampled blood TCRbeta repertoires from subjects exposed to, actively infected with, or recovered from COVID-19 were included in the dataset. Where available, HLA class I and class II types were obtained from metadata supplied by the sample provider rather than from assay-based typing. Sample metadata almost always included a de-identified subject ID, COVID-19 status, age in years and sex. The samples were drawn from the first 160 participants of the ongoing ImmuneRACE study and from some 1,300 subjects provided by 6 global collaborators.

Broad study findings and their caveats: The amount of clinical and demographic metadata varied by source and participant and was provided uncurated.

From the cysteine up to the phenylalanine, the CDR3 has a length of 16 residues. Only the CDR3 part of the read is kept: 48 bases, read in frame from the first base. Compared with germline, V lacks 3 bases and J lacks 2 bases; bases without a gene match: 2. As encoded in the germline V gene, CDR1 is KGHSH while CDR2 is LQKENI. The sequence derives from a human donor in a cohort sampled during active COVID-19. The V and J segments used are TRBV18 and TRBJ2-3; 13 junctional bases match TRBD2. The sequencing input was peripheral blood. The nucleotides are TGTGCCAGCTCACCCGGGACTAGCGGGATCACAGATACGCAGTATTTT. The encoded protein is CASSPGTSGITDTQYF.